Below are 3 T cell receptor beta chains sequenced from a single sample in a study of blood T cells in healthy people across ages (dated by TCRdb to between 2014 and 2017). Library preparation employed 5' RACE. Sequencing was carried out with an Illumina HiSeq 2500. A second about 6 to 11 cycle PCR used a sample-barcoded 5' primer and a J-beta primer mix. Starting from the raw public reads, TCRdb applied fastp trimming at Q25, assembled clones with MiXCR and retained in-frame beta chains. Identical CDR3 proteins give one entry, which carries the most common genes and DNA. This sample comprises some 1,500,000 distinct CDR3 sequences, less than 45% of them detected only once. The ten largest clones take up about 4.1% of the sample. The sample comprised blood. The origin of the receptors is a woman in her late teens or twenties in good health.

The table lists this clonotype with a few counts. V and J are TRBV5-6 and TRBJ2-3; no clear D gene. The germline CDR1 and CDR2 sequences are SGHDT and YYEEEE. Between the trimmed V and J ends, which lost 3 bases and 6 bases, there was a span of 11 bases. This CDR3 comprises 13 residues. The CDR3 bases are TGTGCCAGCAGCTGGACCGTTCGGGATACGCAGTATTTT. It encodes CASSWTVRDTQYF.

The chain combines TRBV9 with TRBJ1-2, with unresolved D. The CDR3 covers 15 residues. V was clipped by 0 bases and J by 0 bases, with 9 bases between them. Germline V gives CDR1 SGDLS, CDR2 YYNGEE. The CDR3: CASSVERDSNYGYTF. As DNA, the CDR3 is TGTGCCAGCAGCGTAGAAAGGGATTCTAACTATGGCTACACCTTC.

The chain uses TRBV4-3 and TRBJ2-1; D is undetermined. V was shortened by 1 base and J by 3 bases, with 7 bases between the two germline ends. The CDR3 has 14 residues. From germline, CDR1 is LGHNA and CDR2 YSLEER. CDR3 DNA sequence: TGCGCCAGCAGCCAAGGAGACGGCTACAATGAGCAGTTCTTC. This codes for CASSQGDGYNEQFF.